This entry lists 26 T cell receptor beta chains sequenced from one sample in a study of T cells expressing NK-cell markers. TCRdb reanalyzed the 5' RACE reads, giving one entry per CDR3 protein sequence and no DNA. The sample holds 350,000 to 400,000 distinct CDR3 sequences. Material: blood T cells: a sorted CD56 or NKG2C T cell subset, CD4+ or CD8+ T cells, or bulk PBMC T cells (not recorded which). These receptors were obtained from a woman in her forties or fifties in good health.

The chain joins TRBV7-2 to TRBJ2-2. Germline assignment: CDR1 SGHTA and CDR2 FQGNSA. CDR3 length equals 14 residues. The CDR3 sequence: CASSLEELTGELFF.

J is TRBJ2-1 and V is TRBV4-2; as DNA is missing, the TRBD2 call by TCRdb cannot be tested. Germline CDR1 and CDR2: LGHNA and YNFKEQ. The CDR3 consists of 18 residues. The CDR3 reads CASSQDQKREVSYNEQFF.

The CDR3 reads CSAPGQGAGGGSYNEQFF. This chain links TRBV20-1 with TRBJ2-1; TCRdb's D call, TRBD1, is unchecked because there is no DNA. The CDR3 has 18 residues. Germline CDR1 DFQATT, CDR2 SNEGSKA (reference sequence).

CDR3 amino acids: CSARGVAHTYNEQFF. This chain connects TRBV20-1 to TRBJ2-1; with no DNA, the TCRdb D assignment of TRBD2 cannot be verified. The germline V gene has CDR1 DFQATT and CDR2 SNEGSKA (reference sequence). The CDR3 is made up of 15 amino acids.

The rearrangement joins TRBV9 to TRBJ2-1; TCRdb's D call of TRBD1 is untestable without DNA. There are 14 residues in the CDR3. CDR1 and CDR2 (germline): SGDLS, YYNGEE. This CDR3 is CASTDRVGYNEQFF.

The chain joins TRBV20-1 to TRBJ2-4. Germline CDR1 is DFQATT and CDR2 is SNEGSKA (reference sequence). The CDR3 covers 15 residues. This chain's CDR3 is CSALTLGLAKNIQYF.

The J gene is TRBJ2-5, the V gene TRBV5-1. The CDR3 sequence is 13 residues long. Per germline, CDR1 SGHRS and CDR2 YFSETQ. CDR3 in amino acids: CASSLVSRETQYF.

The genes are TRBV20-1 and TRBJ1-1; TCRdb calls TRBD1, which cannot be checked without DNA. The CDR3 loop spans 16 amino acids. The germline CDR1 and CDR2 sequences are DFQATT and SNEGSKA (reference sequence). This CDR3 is CSARDLRGGMNTEAFF.

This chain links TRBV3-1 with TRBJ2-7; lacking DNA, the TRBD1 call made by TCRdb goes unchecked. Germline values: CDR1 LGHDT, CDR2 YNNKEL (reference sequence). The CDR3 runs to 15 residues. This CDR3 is CASSQDRDMLYEQYF.

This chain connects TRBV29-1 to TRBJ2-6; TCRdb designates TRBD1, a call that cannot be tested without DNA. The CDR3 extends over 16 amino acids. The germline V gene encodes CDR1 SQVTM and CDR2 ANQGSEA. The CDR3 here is CSVVLTGRTGANVLTF.

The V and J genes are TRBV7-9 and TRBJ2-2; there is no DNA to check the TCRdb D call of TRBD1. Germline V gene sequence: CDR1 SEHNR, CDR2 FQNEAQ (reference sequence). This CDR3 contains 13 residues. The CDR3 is CASSTGFTGELFF.

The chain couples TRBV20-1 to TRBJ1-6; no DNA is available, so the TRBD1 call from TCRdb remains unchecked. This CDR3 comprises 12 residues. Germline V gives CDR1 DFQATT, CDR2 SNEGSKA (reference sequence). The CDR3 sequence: CSATGSNSPLHF.

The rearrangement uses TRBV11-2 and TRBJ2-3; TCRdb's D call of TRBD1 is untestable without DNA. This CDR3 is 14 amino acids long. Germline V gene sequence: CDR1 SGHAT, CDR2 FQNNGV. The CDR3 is CASSSTVSTDTQYF. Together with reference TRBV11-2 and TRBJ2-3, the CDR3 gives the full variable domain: EAGVAQSPRYKIIEKRQSVAFWCNPISGHATLYWYQQILGQGPKLLIQFQNNGVVDDSQLPKDRFSAERLKGVDSTLKIQPAKLEDSAVYLCASSSTVSTDTQYFGPGTRLTVL.

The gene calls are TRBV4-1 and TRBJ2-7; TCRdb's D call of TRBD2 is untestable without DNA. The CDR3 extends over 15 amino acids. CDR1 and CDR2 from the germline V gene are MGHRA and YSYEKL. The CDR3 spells CASSQDRDYAYEQYF.

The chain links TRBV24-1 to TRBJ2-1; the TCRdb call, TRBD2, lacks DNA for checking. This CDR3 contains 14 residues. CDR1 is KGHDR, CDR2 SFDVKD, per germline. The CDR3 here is CATSGTSGNYEQFF.

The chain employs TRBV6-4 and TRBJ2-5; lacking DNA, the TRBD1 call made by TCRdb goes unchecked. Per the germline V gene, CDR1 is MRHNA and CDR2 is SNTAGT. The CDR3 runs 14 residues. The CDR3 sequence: CASSRGPAEETQYF.

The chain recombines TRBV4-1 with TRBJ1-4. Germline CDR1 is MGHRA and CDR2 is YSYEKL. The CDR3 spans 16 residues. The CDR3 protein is CASSHLGGEANEKLFF.

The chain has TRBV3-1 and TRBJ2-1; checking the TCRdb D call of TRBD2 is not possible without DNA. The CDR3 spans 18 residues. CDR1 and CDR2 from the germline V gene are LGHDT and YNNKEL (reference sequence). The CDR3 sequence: CASSQDGSGRASYNEQFF.

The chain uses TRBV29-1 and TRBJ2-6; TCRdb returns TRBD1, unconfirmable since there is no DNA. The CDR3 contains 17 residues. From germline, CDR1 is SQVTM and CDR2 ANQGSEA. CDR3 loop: CSVAITQGAGGANVLTF.

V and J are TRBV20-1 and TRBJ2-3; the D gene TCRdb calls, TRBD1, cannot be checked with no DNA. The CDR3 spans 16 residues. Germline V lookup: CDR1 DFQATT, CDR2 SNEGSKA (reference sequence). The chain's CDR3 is CSATPPGQMSTDTQYF.

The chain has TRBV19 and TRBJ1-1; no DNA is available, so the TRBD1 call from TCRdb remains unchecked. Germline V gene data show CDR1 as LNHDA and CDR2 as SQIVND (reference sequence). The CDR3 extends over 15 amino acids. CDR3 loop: CASRDRVGRNTEAFF.

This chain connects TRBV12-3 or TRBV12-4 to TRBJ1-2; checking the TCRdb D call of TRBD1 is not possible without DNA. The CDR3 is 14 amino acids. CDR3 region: CASSKQELKYGYTF.

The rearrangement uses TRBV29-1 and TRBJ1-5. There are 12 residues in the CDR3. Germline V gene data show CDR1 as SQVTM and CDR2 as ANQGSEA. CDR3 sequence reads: CSVLTANQPQHF.

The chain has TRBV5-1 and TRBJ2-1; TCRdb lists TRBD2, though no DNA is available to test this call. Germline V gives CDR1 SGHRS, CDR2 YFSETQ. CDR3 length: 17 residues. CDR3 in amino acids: CASSLTSGRAVYNEQFF.

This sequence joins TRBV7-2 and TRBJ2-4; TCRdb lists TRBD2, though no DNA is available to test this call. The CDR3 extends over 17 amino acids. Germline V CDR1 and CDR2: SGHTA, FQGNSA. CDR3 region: CASSLEGSGLAKNIQYF.

Here the CDR3 reads CASSLGTGRLVYTF. The J gene is TRBJ1-2, the V gene TRBV12-3 or TRBV12-4; checking the TCRdb D call of TRBD1 is not possible without DNA. The CDR3 has 14 amino acids.